The rows below give T cell receptor beta chains drawn from one sample of a study of CXCR3-negative and CXCR3-positive naive CD8 T cells. Reanalyzing the 5' RACE reads, TCRdb keeps one entry per CDR3 protein, without DNA. The sample totals tens of thousands of distinct CDR3 sequences. Sequenced: naive CXCR3+ CD8+ T cells from blood. The source of these receptors is a human donor in good health. Some clones in this sample may be carry-over from other donors' samples. CDR3s include the opening cysteine and the closing phenylalanine or tryptophan. The order of the fields is J gene, V gene, CDR3 protein.

>TRBJ2-1|TRBV5-1
CASSLSSGGYNEQFF
>TRBJ1-6|TRBV12-3/TRBV12-4
CASSLGAGAPLHF
>TRBJ1-1|TRBV7-6
CASSLGQNTEAFF
>TRBJ2-3|TRBV11-2
CASSLSPGAPLGQYF
>TRBJ2-2|TRBV7-6
CASTPGADFNTGELFF
>TRBJ2-7|TRBV15
CATSRERTDGYEQYF
>TRBJ1-1|TRBV15
CAASPQRTGIPEAFF
>TRBJ1-6|TRBV6-2/TRBV6-3
CASSYYREANSPLHF
>TRBJ2-1|TRBV18
CASSYRDRPNEQFF
>TRBJ2-1|TRBV5-1
CASSLPGGIYNEQFF
>TRBJ1-1|TRBV7-9
CASSLVNEAFF
>TRBJ2-1|TRBV27
CASSSSGQSYYNEQFF
>TRBJ2-7|TRBV28
CASRGTGISYEQYF
>TRBJ2-3|TRBV29-1
CSVDGTSGGTSSTDTQYF
>TRBJ2-2|TRBV29-1
CSWTGVGNTGELFF
>TRBJ1-1|TRBV14
CASSPPGQGASEAFF
>TRBJ1-1|TRBV19
CASSIGMRGLNTEAFF
>TRBJ2-1|TRBV7-2
CASSLISSGNEQFF
>TRBJ2-7|TRBV2
CASSDLGDRPYEQYF
>TRBJ2-7|TRBV6-2/TRBV6-3
CALSTGTGVYEQYF
>TRBJ1-2|TRBV20-1
CSARGPGQLNYGYTF
>TRBJ2-5|TRBV4-2
CASSQPMTSEETQYF
>TRBJ2-7|TRBV11-1
CASRGPDTYEQYF
>TRBJ2-1|TRBV29-1
CSVEGNREPSSYNEQFF
>TRBJ2-1|TRBV14
CASQGLAGYNEQFF
>TRBJ2-1|TRBV28
CASSFKGAWVANEQFF
>TRBJ2-3|TRBV4-3
CASSQGWIGFSDTQYF
>TRBJ2-3|TRBV7-9
CASSPRTSGDSDTQYF
>TRBJ1-5|TRBV7-7
CASSTRQGSYNQPQHF
>TRBJ2-2|TRBV7-2
CASRPSGELFF
>TRBJ1-4|TRBV7-7
CAIGGENEKLFF
>TRBJ2-2|TRBV7-6
CAGSLGLADNTGELFF
>TRBJ2-1|TRBV7-2
CASSLSTSEYSYNEQFF